Shown below are 10 T cell receptor beta chains from a single sample sequenced in a study of T cell responses to AZD1222 COVID-19 vaccine. Clones were read by immunoSEQ multiplex PCR, and TCRdb kept only the in-frame ones, dropping some. The data contain about 160,000 clones, nearly 90% of them seen just once; the ten biggest clones take up 4.5% to 6%. The source was peripheral blood, collected on day 0 of AZD1222 vaccination. The receptors derive from an adult in good health.

The rearrangement links TRBV6-5 to TRBJ2-7, with a weak D call TRBD2 (6 bases). The CDR3 contains 15 residues. V lost 5 bases, J lost 3 bases, and 17 bases lay in between. The germline gives CDR1 MNHEY, CDR2 SVGAGI. CDR3 amino acids: CASSRALGGIYEQYF. CDR3 DNA sequence: TGTGCCAGCAGTCGAGCCCTGGGAGGTATCTACGAGCAGTACTTC.

In this sample, this clone turned up once. The chain uses TRBV11-1 and TRBJ2-1; the D is unclear. This CDR3 has 14 amino acids. Germline CDR1 is SGHAT and CDR2 is FQDESV (reference sequence). Trimming pared 2 bases from V and 0 bases from J, leaving 5 bases between. CDR3 residues: CASSLSGSYNEQFF. CDR3 nucleotides: TGTGCCAGCAGCTTATCTGGCTCCTACAATGAGCAGTTCTTC.

The chain recombines TRBV2 with TRBJ1-3; unclear D gene. V was clipped by 0 bases and J by 0 bases, with 9 bases between them. In germline, CDR1 is SNHLY, CDR2 FYNNEI. The CDR3 has 16 amino acids. The CDR3 DNA sequence: TGTGCCAGCAGTGAAGCGGCGGCGTTCTCTGGAAACACCATATATTTT. Encoded protein: CASSEAAAFSGNTIYF.

The genes are TRBV5-1 and TRBJ1-4; a possible D gene is TRBD1 (6 bases). The V end was cut by 4 bases, the J end by 7 bases, with 11 bases between. The CDR3 contains 13 residues. Looked up from germline, CDR1 is SGHRS and CDR2 is YFSETQ. The CDR3 reads CASSPIGGEKLFF. The CDR3 DNA reads TGCGCCAGCAGCCCGATAGGGGGTGAAAAACTGTTTTTT.

V gene TRBV27 combines with J gene TRBJ2-3; a possible D gene is TRBD2 (6 bases). Germline lookup yields CDR1 MNHEY and CDR2 SMNVEV (reference sequence). Trimming removed 4 bases at V and 2 bases at J, with 16 bases between. The CDR3 contains 16 residues. DNA for the CDR3: TGTGCCAGCAGTTCTAAATTGACTAGTGTCACAGATACGCAGTATTTT. Its translation: CASSSKLTSVTDTQYF.

This clone was recorded once. The chain has TRBV7-9 and TRBJ1-1, with no clear D. The germline gives CDR1 SEHNR, CDR2 FQNEAQ (reference sequence). The CDR3 is made up of 12 amino acids. V lost 5 bases and J 7 bases, leaving 11 bases between the germline ends. CDR3 bases: TGTGCCAGCAGCCCCCATCGGAGTGAAGCTTTCTTT. As protein: CASSPHRSEAFF.

V usage is TRBV12-5 and J usage is TRBJ2-1; D is possibly TRBD1 (6 bases). Germline loops: CDR1 LGHNT, CDR2 FRNRAP. With 5 bases removed from V and 4 bases from J, the gap between germline ends came to 9 bases. The CDR3 contains 13 residues. CDR3 loop: CASGLQGYNEQFF. The CDR3 DNA sequence: TGTGCTAGTGGTCTACAGGGATACAATGAGCAGTTCTTC. Full variable domain (missing parts from reference TRBV12-5 and TRBJ2-1): DARVTQTPRHKVTEMGQEVTMRCQPILGHNTVFWYRQTMMQGLELLAYFRNRAPLDDSGMPKDRFSAEMPDATLATLKIQPSEPRDSAVYFCASGLQGYNEQFFGPGTRLTVL.

This chain joins TRBV7-8 and TRBJ2-2, with 11 bases fitting TRBD1. Germline lookup yields CDR1 SGHVS and CDR2 FQNEAQ. V trimming: 4 bases; J trimming: 3 bases; junction bases outside the gene matches: 4. There are 16 residues in the CDR3. The CDR3 DNA sequence: TGTGCCAGCAGCTCCGGGACAGGGGGTTACACCGGGGAGCTGTTTTTT. Its translation is CASSSGTGGYTGELFF.

The chain links TRBV12-3 or TRBV12-4 to TRBJ1-1, with a possible D match to TRBD1 (5 bases). This CDR3 has 12 amino acids. The V end lost 6 bases, the J end lost 9 bases, and 14 bases lay between the germline ends. In DNA, the CDR3 is TGTGCCAGCAGACAATCCGGGACTAAAGCTTTCTTT. Translating it yields CASRQSGTKAFF.

This clone was counted a single time. J is TRBJ2-1 and V is TRBV7-9; a weak D match, TRBD2 (5 bases). Germline assignment: CDR1 SEHNR and CDR2 FQNEAQ (reference sequence). V was clipped by 4 bases and J by 5 bases, with 15 bases between them. This CDR3 has 15 residues. CDR3 in DNA: TGTGCCAGCAGCTCCTTAGCGAGAACCAACAATGAGCAGTTCTTC. Translation gives CASSSLARTNNEQFF.